This T cell receptor (beta chain) was documented in a study of blood T cell repertoires in COVID-19. Losses at the gene ends were 3 bases for V and 12 bases for J; bases not matched to a gene: 5. This CDR3 comprises 13 residues. Per germline, CDR1 SGHTA and CDR2 FQGNSA. Methods used by the authors: Nucleated cell number was recorded as an estimate derived from reference gene primer amplification. The repertoire was sequenced with immunoSEQ multiplex PCR; TCRdb's copy has only in-frame clones and lacks some. D and trimming were read from the DNA, whereas the V and J calls and clone size are those reported in that table. The data show 200,000 to 250,000 clones, around 84% seen once.

The chain uses TRBV7-2 and TRBJ2-4, with 10 positions matching TRBD1. The origin of this receptor is a man aged 50 to 60 with active or convalescent COVID-19. Sequenced input: peripheral blood. Here the CDR3 DNA reads TGTGCCAGCAGCTTGGACAGGGGGTTACCTCAGTACTTC. Protein product: CASSLDRGLPQYF. Drawing the rest from reference TRBV7-2 and TRBJ2-4, the complete variable domain is GAGVSQSPSNKVTEKGKDVELRCDPISGHTALYWYRQSLGQGLEFLIYFQGNSAPDKSGLPSDRFSAERTGGSVSTLTIQRTQQEDSAVYLCASSLDRGLPQYFGAGTRLSVL.